The 28 T cell receptor beta chains given below trace back to one sample, sequenced in a study of T cell responses to AZD1222 COVID-19 vaccine. The data were produced by immunoSEQ multiplex PCR, yet TCRdb's version contains in-frame clones alone and is incomplete. The data hold tens of thousands of clones, with more than 60% observed a single time. The specimen was peripheral blood, collected 28 days after the second AZD1222 dose. These receptor sequences come from an adult who received the AZD1222 COVID-19 vaccine.

This clone came up a few times. The genes are TRBV7-6 and TRBJ2-2; a weak D match, TRBD2 (6 bases). CDR1 SGHVS and CDR2 FNYEAQ come from the germline V gene. The ends were cut back, 5 bases at V and 5 bases at J, with 18 bases in the middle. This CDR3 spans 16 amino acids. For the CDR3, the DNA is TGTGCCAGCAGCCCGCTTGGCAGGGAGGTTACCGGGGAGCTGTTTTTT. Protein: CASSPLGREVTGELFF.

This rearrangement joins TRBV28 to TRBJ1-5, with D hard to call. Trimming took off 2 bases at V and 4 bases at J, with 3 bases between the two ends. The CDR3 consists of 12 residues. In germline, CDR1 is MDHEN, CDR2 SYDVKM. CDR3 nucleotide sequence: TGTGCCAGCAGTTTAAAGAATCAGCCCCAGCATTTT. This codes for CASSLKNQPQHF.

CDR3 region: CASSINQANYGYTF. Here the CDR3 DNA reads TGCGCCAGCAGCATCAACCAGGCTAACTATGGCTACACCTTC. This sequence joins TRBV5-1 and TRBJ1-2; no definite D call. Trimming removed 4 bases at V and 0 bases at J, with 10 bases between. The CDR3 covers 14 residues. CDR1 is SGHRS and CDR2 is YFSETQ in the germline V gene.

The chain is built from TRBV7-2 and TRBJ2-2; the match to TRBD1 covers 7 bases. J gave up 6 bases and V 4 bases, and 5 bases lay outside the gene matches. CDR1 SGHTA and CDR2 FQGNSA come from the germline V gene. The CDR3 length is 14 residues. The DNA for the CDR3 is TGTGCCAGCAGCTATGACAGGGCTGCCGGGGAGCTGTTTTTT. Its translation is CASSYDRAAGELFF.

V usage is TRBV11-3 and J usage is TRBJ1-1; D might be TRBD1 (5 bases). This CDR3 region has 14 residues. V was shortened by 3 bases and J by 2 bases, with 10 bases between the two germline ends. The germline V gene encodes CDR1 SGHNT and CDR2 YENEEA. The CDR3 is CASSLLTANTEAFF. The DNA for the CDR3 is TGTGCCAGCAGCTTGCTGACAGCTAACACTGAAGCTTTCTTT.

The V call is TRBV9, the J call TRBJ2-5; 9 nucleotides match TRBD1. Germline loops: CDR1 SGDLS, CDR2 YYNGEE. This CDR3 comprises 14 residues. J was trimmed by 4 bases and V by 2 bases; bases with no gene match: 3. The CDR3: CASSVTGGRETQYF. In DNA, the CDR3 is TGTGCCAGCAGCGTTACAGGGGGCCGAGAGACCCAGTACTTC.

This chain joins TRBV30 and TRBJ2-2, with D possibly TRBD1 on 6 matching bases. The germline gives CDR1 GTSNPN, CDR2 SVGIG (reference sequence). The CDR3 loop spans 13 amino acids. Trimming took 0 bases from V and 7 from J, leaving 9 bases between them. The CDR3 DNA reads as TGTGCCTGGAGTGTTGAGGGGGACGGGGAGCTGTTTTTT. This translates into CAWSVEGDGELFF.

The V call is TRBV5-1, the J call TRBJ2-1; 8 bases match TRBD2. Germline V gene data show CDR1 as SGHRS and CDR2 as YFSETQ. CDR3 size: 15 residues. Trimming at V came to 3 bases and at J to 7 bases, leaving 9 bases not matched to a gene. CDR3 DNA sequence: TGCGCCAGCAGCTCGCAGGGCGGGGGGATAAATGAGCAGTTCTTC. This encodes CASSSQGGGINEQFF.

The sample holds one count of this clone. The chain uses TRBV7-9 and TRBJ2-5; 15 nucleotides align to TRBD2. This CDR3 contains 18 residues. Germline V lookup: CDR1 SEHNR, CDR2 FQNEAQ (reference sequence). V dropped 2 bases and J dropped 3; count of bases not matched to a gene: 7. The CDR3, as DNA: TGTGCCAGCAGCTTAACCCCGGGACTAGCGGGGGGAAAAGAGACCCAGTACTTC. This translates into CASSLTPGLAGGKETQYF.

The chain carries TRBV1 and TRBJ2-1; TRBD2 was called by the table and not checked on the DNA. TRBV1 counts as a pseudogene. The CDR3 length is 15 residues. The CDR3, as DNA: TGCACCAGCAGCCAAGATAGATCGGTCCTTAATGAGCAGTTCTTC. Its protein product is CTSSQDRSVLNEQFF.

The CDR3 spells CASTLGDQPQHF. The CDR3 region has the DNA TGTGCCAGCACCCTGGGGGATCAGCCCCAGCATTTT. V gene TRBV6-5 combines with J gene TRBJ1-5; possibly TRBD1 for D (5 bases). Germline lookup yields CDR1 MNHEY and CDR2 SVGAGI. With 7 bases removed from V and 5 bases from J, the gap between germline ends came to 9 bases. The CDR3 spans 12 residues.

This clone was found once. The rearrangement uses TRBV7-2 and TRBJ2-5; no reliable D call. The CDR3 covers 15 residues. CDR1 and CDR2 (germline): SGHTA, FQGNSA. Trimming took 5 bases from V and 4 from J, leaving 17 bases between them. The CDR3 DNA reads TGTGCCAGCAGCCAGCAGGTGTCCAGAGGAGAGACCCAGTACTTC. It yields the protein CASSQQVSRGETQYF.

In its sample, this clone was seen a few times. The rearrangement uses TRBV7-6 and TRBJ1-2, with D unclear. The CDR3 runs to 13 residues. Looked up from germline, CDR1 is SGHVS and CDR2 is FNYEAQ. The V and J ends lost 7 bases and 1 base respectively, with 10 bases between them. The CDR3 region is CASTANSNYGYTF. CDR3 sequence (DNA): TGTGCCAGCACAGCTAACAGTAACTATGGCTACACCTTC.

This chain links TRBV11-2 with TRBJ2-1; D is unresolved. V gave up 5 bases and J gave up 7 bases, with 21 bases separating them. The CDR3 totals 16 residues. Per the germline V gene, CDR1 is SGHAT and CDR2 is FQNNGV. The DNA of the CDR3 is TGTGCCAGCAGCCACCCCGGGCCGAATTTAGGGAATGAGCAGTTCTTC. Translated: CASSHPGPNLGNEQFF.

This clone turned up a few times. The rearrangement links TRBV6-2 or TRBV6-3 to TRBJ1-5, with D perhaps matching TRBD1 (5 bases). This CDR3 comprises 16 residues. Trimming cost V 5 bases and J 6 bases, with 20 bases left between them. From germline, CDR1 is MNHEY and CDR2 SVGEGT. The CDR3 is CASSAARGARIQPQHF. The CDR3 nucleotides read TGTGCCAGCAGTGCCGCGAGGGGCGCGAGGATTCAGCCCCAGCATTTT.

The V and J genes are TRBV6-5 and TRBJ2-3, with D unresolved. The CDR3 has 13 residues. CDR1 is MNHEY and CDR2 is SVGAGI in the germline V gene. V shed 2 bases and J shed 2 bases, with 5 bases lying between them. Written as DNA, the CDR3 is TGTGCCAGCAGTTACGGGTTCACAGATACGCAGTATTTT. As protein: CASSYGFTDTQYF.

The chain is built from TRBV28 and TRBJ1-1, with D unresolved. The CDR3 spans 14 residues. From germline, CDR1 is MDHEN and CDR2 SYDVKM. V shed 9 bases and J shed 7 bases, with 21 bases lying between them. In DNA form, the CDR3 reads TGTGCCAGTTCTAATGGCGGAGGGTCGGGTGAAGCTTTCTTT. Residues: CASSNGGGSGEAFF.

The chain uses TRBV28 and TRBJ1-2, with D unresolved. This CDR3 region has 12 residues. From germline, CDR1 is MDHEN and CDR2 SYDVKM. Trimming left V 5 bases short and J 2 bases short, with 6 bases between. In nucleotides, the CDR3 is TGTGCCAGCAGTGAGGCCAACTATGGCTACACCTTC. Its translation is CASSEANYGYTF.

The chain uses TRBV7-2 and TRBJ2-3; 7 bases map to TRBD2. Germline V gene data show CDR1 as SGHTA and CDR2 as FQGNSA. This CDR3 has 16 amino acids. The junction had 10 bases not matched to a gene; V was cut back by 5 bases and J by 2 bases. The chain's CDR3 is CASSQIGLAVTDTQYF. CDR3 in DNA: TGTGCCAGCAGCCAGATCGGTCTAGCGGTCACAGATACGCAGTATTTT.

This rearrangement joins TRBV30 to TRBJ1-2; 7 nucleotides match TRBD1. Germline CDR1 GTSNPN, CDR2 SVGIG (reference sequence). V was pared by 2 bases and J by 2 bases, with 5 bases of the junction left unmatched. The CDR3 is made up of 14 amino acids. CDR3: CAWSPLTGNYGYTF. CDR3 DNA sequence: TGTGCCTGGAGTCCCTTGACAGGGAACTATGGCTACACCTTC.

The gene calls are TRBV24-1 and TRBJ1-1; D gene ambiguous. The CDR3 consists of 14 residues. Trimming left V 4 bases short and J 1 base short, with 9 bases between. The V gene's germline CDR1 is KGHDR and CDR2 SFDVKD. This chain's CDR3 is CATSEAGKNTEAFF. The CDR3 DNA is TGTGCCACCAGTGAAGCGGGTAAGAACACTGAAGCTTTCTTT.

This chain joins TRBV6-5 and TRBJ2-2; D may match TRBD1 or TRBD2 (5 bases each). The CDR3 contains 13 residues. The V end lost 5 bases, the J end lost 3 bases, and 7 bases lay between the germline ends. Germline CDR1 and CDR2: MNHEY and SVGAGI. CDR3 nucleotides: TGTGCCAGCAGTCGAGGGGACACCGGGGAGCTGTTTTTT. Translating it yields CASSRGDTGELFF.

V is TRBV3-1 (or the pseudogene TRBV3-2) and J is TRBJ1-3, with TRBD1 matching over 7 bases. J was trimmed by 0 bases and V by 5 bases; bases with no gene match: 7. In germline, CDR1 is LGHDT, CDR2 YNNKEL (reference sequence). The CDR3 has 16 residues. The DNA of the CDR3 is TGTGCCAGCAGCACCTTGACAGGGACCTCTGGAAACACCATATATTTT. It is translated as CASSTLTGTSGNTIYF.

DNA for the CDR3: TGCGCCAGCAGCCAAGAGGGCGGGGGCCCGAACACCGGGGAGCTGTTTTTT. Its protein is CASSQEGGGPNTGELFF. The genes are TRBV4-3 and TRBJ2-2; possibly TRBD2 for D (7 bases). V shed 0 bases and J shed 0 bases, with 11 bases lying between them. The CDR3 loop spans 17 amino acids. Germline values: CDR1 LGHNA, CDR2 YSLEER.

This clone occurred once. This chain connects TRBV11-1 to TRBJ1-1, with 11 nucleotides matching TRBD1. The CDR3 has 16 residues. Looked up from germline, CDR1 is SGHAT and CDR2 is FQDESV (reference sequence). Trimming at V came to 5 bases and at J to 0 bases, leaving 5 bases not matched to a gene. In nucleotides, the CDR3 is TGTGCCAGCAGCCGGACAGGGGGCCCTTTGAACACTGAAGCTTTCTTT. Protein: CASSRTGGPLNTEAFF.

This clone occurred a few times. J is TRBJ2-1 and V is TRBV5-4; tentative D call: TRBD2 (6 bases). The CDR3 runs to 15 residues. V lost 4 bases and J 7 bases, leaving 18 bases between the germline ends. Germline V gives CDR1 SGHNT, CDR2 YYREEE (reference sequence). CDR3 protein: CASSPTGTRGNEQFF. The CDR3 bases are TGTGCCAGCAGCCCAACCGGGACTCGGGGAAATGAGCAGTTCTTC.

J is TRBJ2-7 and V is TRBV7-7; D possibly uses TRBD1 or TRBD2 (5 bases each). This CDR3 is 13 amino acids long. The V and J ends lost 8 bases and 6 bases respectively, with 17 bases between them. Looked up from germline, CDR1 is SSHAT and CDR2 is FNYEAQ (reference sequence). In nucleotides, the CDR3 is TGTGCCAGCTCCTTAGGGGCTGGGGGCGAGCAGTACTTC. This translates into CASSLGAGGEQYF. Supplemented by reference TRBV7-7 and TRBJ2-7, the full variable domain reads GAGVSQSPRYKVTKRGQDVTLRCDPISSHATLYWYQQALGQGPEFLTYFNYEAQPDKSGLPSDRFSAERPEGSISTLTIQRTEQRDSAMYRCASSLGAGGEQYFGPGTRLTVT.

The rearrangement uses TRBV4-2 and TRBJ1-1; D ambiguous. The CDR3 is 14 amino acids. Germline V gives CDR1 LGHNA, CDR2 YNFKEQ. Trimming removed 1 base at V and 4 bases at J, with 10 bases between. In nucleotides, the CDR3 is TGTGCCAGCAGCCAAGCCCTTCGGAGCACTGAAGCTTTCTTT. Its translation: CASSQALRSTEAFF.